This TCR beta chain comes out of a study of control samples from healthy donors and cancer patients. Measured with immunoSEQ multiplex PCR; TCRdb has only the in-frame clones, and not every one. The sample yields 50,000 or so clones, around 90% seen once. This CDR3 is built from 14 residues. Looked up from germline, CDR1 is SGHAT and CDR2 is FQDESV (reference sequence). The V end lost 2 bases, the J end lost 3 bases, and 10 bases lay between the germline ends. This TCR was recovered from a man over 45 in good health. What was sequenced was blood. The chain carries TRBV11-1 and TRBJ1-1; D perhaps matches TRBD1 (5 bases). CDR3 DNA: TGTGCCAGCAGCTTAAGAGAAGGGGACACTGAAGCTTTCTTT. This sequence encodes CASSLREGDTEAFF.